The sequence of this TCR beta chain was determined in a study of CD8+ T cells in alopecia areata. Study-wide results and limits: The treated group had a single nonresponder, limiting CD8+ expansion-response conclusions.

This clone has only a few counts. Antigen unknown. The sequencing template was cDNA reverse transcribed from extracted RNA. Using immunoSEQ multiplex PCR, the repertoire was profiled, and TCRdb retains in-frame clones only, with some absent. This table has over 150,000 clones, 45% to 75% appearing once. V was pared by 6 bases and J by 5 bases, with 19 bases between. Germline V lookup: CDR1 GTSNPN, CDR2 SVGIG (reference sequence). The CDR3 totals 14 residues. Noted treatment: oral pan-JAK inhibitor, 5-10 mg twice daily. The chain is built from TRBV30 and TRBJ2-5; perhaps TRBD1 as D (5 bases). Sequenced here: CD4+ T cells sorted from blood, sampled at week 4, from a patient treated with tofacitinib. This clonotype originated in a human donor with alopecia areata. The CDR3 loop reads CACRPGHGTETQYF. In DNA, the CDR3 is TGTGCCTGTAGACCCGGACACGGAACGGAGACCCAGTACTTC.